This passage covers 30 T cell receptor beta chains from one sample sequenced in a study of shared clonotypes between healthy human individuals. Sequencing used immunoSEQ multiplex PCR; TCRdb keeps in-frame clones, though not all of them. The sample records millions of clones, around 95% being singletons. The sequenced sample was naive CD4+ T cells sorted from blood. Subset noted: CD45RA+ positively selected. The receptor source for this set is a young man in good health.

This clone has just a few counts. The genes are TRBV2 and TRBJ1-5; D uncertain. Germline V gene data show CDR1 as SNHLY and CDR2 as FYNNEI. The CDR3 spans 15 residues. The V end was cut by 4 bases, the J end by 7 bases, with 17 bases between. In DNA, the CDR3 is TGTGCCAGCAGTGTCGATCCGCTGGGGTTACAGCCCCAGCATTTT. This gives the protein CASSVDPLGLQPQHF.

With regard to this clone: Other DNA sequences within the sample encode an identical CDR3. This chain connects TRBV11-2 to TRBJ2-2; unclear D gene. This CDR3 is built from 14 residues. The germline V gene encodes CDR1 SGHAT and CDR2 FQNNGV. The ends were cut back, 0 bases at V and 4 bases at J, with 6 bases in the middle. The CDR3 nucleotides read TGTGCCAGCAGCTTAGACCCCGGCACCGGGGAGCTGTTTTTT. Its protein is CASSLDPGTGELFF. The whole variable domain, remainder taken from reference TRBV11-2 and TRBJ2-2, is EAGVAQSPRYKIIEKRQSVAFWCNPISGHATLYWYQQILGQGPKLLIQFQNNGVVDDSQLPKDRFSAERLKGVDSTLKIQPAKLEDSAVYLCASSLDPGTGELFFGEGSRLTVL.

This chain joins TRBV11-2 and TRBJ1-6; D remains unclear. V was clipped by 5 bases and J by 7 bases, with 18 bases between them. Germline assignment: CDR1 SGHAT and CDR2 FQNNGV. The CDR3 has 16 amino acids. CDR3 sequence: CASSPSLEPTNSPLHF. The CDR3 coding sequence is TGTGCCAGCAGCCCCTCCCTGGAACCGACGAATTCACCCCTCCACTTT. Full variable domain (outside the CDR3, taken from reference TRBV11-2 and TRBJ1-6): EAGVAQSPRYKIIEKRQSVAFWCNPISGHATLYWYQQILGQGPKLLIQFQNNGVVDDSQLPKDRFSAERLKGVDSTLKIQPAKLEDSAVYLCASSPSLEPTNSPLHFGNGTRLTVT.

V gene TRBV9 combines with J gene TRBJ1-2; D gene uncertain. Germline V CDR1 and CDR2: SGDLS, YYNGEE. With 5 bases removed from V and 0 bases from J, the gap between germline ends came to 14 bases. The CDR3 consists of 15 residues. The CDR3 bases are TGTGCCAGCAGGGAGGACGGTTCAGCTAACTATGGCTACACCTTC. This gives the protein CASREDGSANYGYTF.

Only one count was recorded for this clone. The gene calls are TRBV18 and TRBJ2-7; 13 bases map to TRBD2. Trimming removed 3 bases from V and 7 bases from J; junction bases left unmatched: 9. This CDR3 is 16 amino acids long. CDR1 is KGHSH, CDR2 LQKENI, per germline. The CDR3 DNA is TGTGCCAGCTCACCCCGGACTAGCGGGAGCCTGCTGGAGCAGTACTTC. Translating it yields CASSPRTSGSLLEQYF.

The rearrangement joins TRBV6-6 to TRBJ1-2; 7 nucleotides line up with TRBD1. Losses at the gene ends were 2 bases for V and 3 bases for J; bases not matched to a gene: 3. Germline CDR1 reads MNHNY; CDR2 reads SVGAGI (reference sequence). This CDR3 spans 14 amino acids. CDR3 nucleotides: TGTGCCAGCAGTTACGGGACAGATCACTATGGCTACACCTTC. Amino acid sequence: CASSYGTDHYGYTF.

The rearrangement uses TRBV7-8 and TRBJ2-2; 7 nucleotides line up with TRBD2. V lost 1 base, J lost 1 base, and 6 bases stayed unmatched. Per germline, CDR1 SGHVS and CDR2 FQNEAQ. This CDR3 spans 17 amino acids. The DNA of the CDR3 is TGTGCCAGCAGCTTAGGGGAGGGTAGCGGGAACACCGGGGAGCTGTTTTTT. As protein: CASSLGEGSGNTGELFF.

This clone was recorded only once. This rearrangement joins TRBV2 to TRBJ2-5, with a weak D call TRBD1 (6 bases). CDR1 is SNHLY, CDR2 FYNNEI, per germline. CDR3 length equals 14 residues. Trimming took off 3 bases at V and 5 bases at J, with 13 bases between the two ends. The chain's CDR3 is CASSEQGTGETQYF. The CDR3 DNA is TGTGCCAGCAGTGAGCAGGGGACCGGGGAGACCCAGTACTTC.

V is TRBV5-1 and J is TRBJ1-5; D gene unclear. V lost 0 bases and J 0 bases, leaving 10 bases between the germline ends. The CDR3 runs 16 residues. Per the germline V gene, CDR1 is SGHRS and CDR2 is YFSETQ. The chain's CDR3 is CASSLAAGDSNQPQHF. The CDR3 bases are TGCGCCAGCAGCTTGGCTGCCGGGGATAGCAATCAGCCCCAGCATTTT.

The chain carries TRBV28 and TRBJ1-5; 10 nucleotides align to TRBD1. This CDR3 has 17 residues. Trimming at V came to 2 bases and at J to 5 bases, leaving 9 bases not matched to a gene. Germline assignment: CDR1 MDHEN and CDR2 SYDVKM. The CDR3 loop is CASSLPRQGAYYQPQHF. The DNA of the CDR3 is TGTGCCAGCAGTTTACCTAGACAGGGGGCCTACTATCAGCCCCAGCATTTT.

V is TRBV11-2 and J is TRBJ2-5; D is uncertain. Germline CDR1 is SGHAT and CDR2 is FQNNGV. The germline V and J ends were trimmed by 5 bases and 1 base, with 14 bases remaining between them. The CDR3 is 15 residues long. Here the CDR3 reads CASSASVLFQETQYF. The CDR3 DNA reads TGTGCCAGCAGCGCCTCGGTCCTTTTCCAAGAGACCCAGTACTTC. The full variable domain, with the rest looked up from reference TRBV11-2 and TRBJ2-5, is EAGVAQSPRYKIIEKRQSVAFWCNPISGHATLYWYQQILGQGPKLLIQFQNNGVVDDSQLPKDRFSAERLKGVDSTLKIQPAKLEDSAVYLCASSASVLFQETQYFGPGTRLLVL.

Details on this clone: This same CDR3 is encoded by further DNA sequences in the sample. The chain uses TRBV30 and TRBJ1-1; D gene unclear. CDR1 GTSNPN and CDR2 SVGIG come from the germline V gene (reference sequence). The V gene lost 0 bases and the J gene lost 8 bases, with 7 bases spanning the gap. This CDR3 has 11 residues. The CDR3 region is CAWSVGPEAFF. The DNA for the CDR3 is TGTGCCTGGAGTGTAGGGCCAGAAGCTTTCTTT.

The rearrangement links TRBV5-8 to TRBJ2-5; unclear D gene. Germline-derived CDR1 and CDR2 are SGHTS and YDEGEE. With 3 bases removed from V and 1 base from J, the gap between germline ends came to 7 bases. The CDR3 loop spans 13 amino acids. The CDR3 DNA sequence: TGTGCCAGCAGCTACCTTTTCCAAGAGACCCAGTACTTC. The encoded protein is CASSYLFQETQYF.

This clone showed up just once. The chain has TRBV10-3 and TRBJ2-1; 8 nucleotides line up with TRBD1. J lost 14 bases, V lost 3 bases, and 9 bases had no gene match. The germline V gene encodes CDR1 ENHRY and CDR2 SYGVKD. The CDR3 totals 13 residues. This chain's CDR3 is CAISEGTGAFEFF. In DNA, the CDR3 is TGTGCCATCAGTGAAGGGACAGGCGCGTTCGAGTTCTTC.

The chain uses TRBV6-5 and TRBJ2-3; 7 bases are shared with TRBD2. V was clipped by 6 bases and J by 1 base; unmatched bases: 4. In germline, CDR1 is MNHEY, CDR2 SVGAGI. There are 14 residues in the CDR3. The CDR3 bases are TGTGCCAGCAGGTATAGCGGGCGCACAGATACGCAGTATTTT. Translated: CASRYSGRTDTQYF.

On this clone: A read error is possible here, since a much larger clone lies one base away. This sample includes further DNA sequences coding for the same CDR3. V gene TRBV28 combines with J gene TRBJ1-2, with D unresolved. Germline V gives CDR1 MDHEN, CDR2 SYDVKM. V lost 2 bases and J lost 4, with 5 bases in between. This CDR3 contains 12 residues. CDR3 amino acids: CASSLSGYGYTF. For the CDR3, the DNA is TGTGCCAGCAGTTTAAGTGGCTATGGCTACACCTTC.

This chain links TRBV7-2 with TRBJ2-1; 14 nucleotides align to TRBD2. There are 16 residues in the CDR3. Germline lookup yields CDR1 SGHTA and CDR2 FQGNSA. The trim removed 5 bases at V and 10 bases at J, leaving 10 bases unmatched. The CDR3 loop is CASSPRLAGGLGEQFF. The CDR3 region has the DNA TGTGCCAGCAGCCCTCGACTAGCGGGAGGGCTGGGGGAGCAGTTCTTC.

The gene calls are TRBV5-1 and TRBJ1-5; TRBD1 aligns across 7 bases. CDR3 length equals 15 residues. Germline CDR1 is SGHRS and CDR2 is YFSETQ. V shed 4 bases and J 4 bases; nucleotides not matched to a gene: 8. The CDR3 nucleotides are TGCGCCAGCAGCCCAAACGACAGGGCTAATCAGCCCCAGCATTTT. It yields the protein CASSPNDRANQPQHF.

This clone was observed a few times. The sample holds other DNA sequences that translate to the same CDR3. The rearrangement uses TRBV7-2 and TRBJ1-1, with no clear D. The CDR3 totals 14 residues. Germline V gives CDR1 SGHTA, CDR2 FQGNSA. The V and J ends lost 1 base and 1 base respectively, with 7 bases between them. In nucleotides, the CDR3 is TGTGCCAGCAGCTTAGGGACGGCGAACACTGAAGCTTTCTTT. Translated, it gives CASSLGTANTEAFF.

Details on this clone: Other nucleotide sequences in the sample specify the same CDR3. The J gene is TRBJ2-7, the V gene TRBV28; the D is unclear. The length of the CDR3 is 12 residues. The V end was cut by 4 bases, the J end by 4 bases, with 8 bases between. Germline CDR1 and CDR2: MDHEN and SYDVKM. As DNA, the CDR3 is TGTGCCAGCAGTTCCCTTCCTTACGAGCAGTACTTC. This sequence encodes CASSSLPYEQYF.

The chain has TRBV18 and TRBJ2-2; D uncertain. The CDR3 covers 15 residues. Germline loops: CDR1 KGHSH, CDR2 LQKENI. The V end was cut by 5 bases, the J end by 1 base, with 11 bases between. The CDR3 DNA follows: TGTGCCAGCTCAACCACCTTATTGAACACCGGGGAGCTGTTTTTT. It yields the protein CASSTTLLNTGELFF. Supplemented by reference TRBV18 and TRBJ2-2, the full variable domain reads NAGVMQNPRHLVRRRGQEARLRCSPMKGHSHVYWYRQLPEEGLKFMVYLQKENIIDESGMPKERFSAEFPKEGPSILRIQQVVRGDSAAYFCASSTTLLNTGELFFGEGSRLTVL.

This clone was seen just once. The V and J genes are TRBV6-5 and TRBJ1-2, with D unresolved. The CDR3 length is 13 residues. Trimming cost V 10 bases and J 2 bases, with 14 bases left between them. Germline V CDR1 and CDR2: MNHEY, SVGAGI. DNA for the CDR3: TGTGCCACCCTCGTGGCGTGGAACTATGGCTACACCTTC. This encodes CATLVAWNYGYTF.

The rearrangement links TRBV11-2 to TRBJ2-3; 7 bases agree with TRBD2. Germline trimming cut 5 bases from V and 1 base from J; bases unmatched to any gene: 6. The CDR3 is 15 residues long. The germline V gene encodes CDR1 SGHAT and CDR2 FQNNGV. The DNA for the CDR3 is TGTGCCAGCAGCCAGCGGGGTGCACGCACAGATACGCAGTATTTT. It translates to CASSQRGARTDTQYF.

This clone appeared once. V gene TRBV29-1 combines with J gene TRBJ2-5, with D perhaps matching TRBD1 or TRBD2 (6 bases each). This CDR3 spans 13 amino acids. V lost 0 bases and J lost 5, with 10 bases in between. Germline CDR1 is SQVTM and CDR2 is ANQGSEA. The CDR3 DNA is TGCAGCGTTGAAGAGAGGGGGAGGGAGACCCAGTACTTC. Protein product: CSVEERGRETQYF.

CDR3 protein: CASSLKTPPYEQYF. CDR3 nucleotide sequence: TGTGCCAGCAGCCTAAAGACACCCCCCTACGAGCAGTACTTC. The chain has TRBV7-2 and TRBJ2-7; no reliable D call. The V gene's germline CDR1 is SGHTA and CDR2 FQGNSA. Trimming removed 5 bases from V and 2 bases from J, with 13 bases in between. This CDR3 is 14 amino acids long.

This chain connects TRBV13 to TRBJ2-3, with unresolved D. From germline, CDR1 is PRHDT and CDR2 FYEKMQ (reference sequence). The length of the CDR3 is 15 residues. Trimming shortened V by 3 bases and J by 0 bases, and 10 bases separated the two germline ends. CDR3 coding DNA: TGTGCCAGCAGCTTTAGGTCGACTAGCACAGATACGCAGTATTTT. Translating it yields CASSFRSTSTDTQYF.

This clone has at least ten counts. V usage is TRBV5-4 and J usage is TRBJ2-2; no firm D call. This CDR3 has 13 amino acids. V shed 0 bases and J shed 4 bases, with 4 bases lying between them. The V gene's germline CDR1 is SGHNT and CDR2 YYREEE (reference sequence). CDR3 region: CASSLVPTGELFF. CDR3 bases: TGTGCCAGCAGCTTGGTCCCCACCGGGGAGCTGTTTTTT.

The genes are TRBV6-5 and TRBJ2-5; D remains ambiguous. CDR3 length equals 15 residues. Trimming removed 2 bases at V and 1 base at J, with 11 bases between. Germline loops: CDR1 MNHEY, CDR2 SVGAGI. The CDR3: CASSYGSPRQETQYF. CDR3 in DNA: TGTGCCAGCAGTTACGGCTCACCTCGCCAAGAGACCCAGTACTTC.

The V gene is TRBV18, the J gene TRBJ1-3, with no clear D. CDR1 is KGHSH and CDR2 is LQKENI in the germline V gene. This CDR3 is built from 15 residues. The V and J ends lost 5 bases and 3 bases respectively, with 14 bases between them. CDR3 nucleotide sequence: TGTGCCAGCTCAAGCACGGGGTTCTATGGAAACACCATATATTTT. This translates into CASSSTGFYGNTIYF. Looking up the rest from reference TRBV18 and TRBJ1-3 gives the full variable domain: NAGVMQNPRHLVRRRGQEARLRCSPMKGHSHVYWYRQLPEEGLKFMVYLQKENIIDESGMPKERFSAEFPKEGPSILRIQQVVRGDSAAYFCASSSTGFYGNTIYFGEGSWLTVV.

The V and J genes are TRBV5-1 and TRBJ2-3; TRBD1 is a possible D gene (5 bases). Between the trimmed V and J ends, which lost 7 bases and 2 bases, there was a span of 14 bases. Germline V gene sequence: CDR1 SGHRS, CDR2 YFSETQ. The CDR3 length is 14 residues. CDR3 in DNA: TGCGCCAGCCAAAGGGGCCAGGCCACAGATACGCAGTATTTT. This gives the protein CASQRGQATDTQYF.